Below, one TCR beta chain is given with its context. This sample is part of a study of blood T cell repertoires in COVID-19. Trimming cost V 0 bases and J 4 bases, with 15 bases left between them. The CDR3 contains 16 residues. Germline V gene sequence: CDR1 MNHEY, CDR2 SVGAGI. In the original processing: Reference gene primer amplification gave nucleated cell count estimates. Assay used: immunoSEQ multiplex PCR; TCRdb lists only in-frame clones, some missing. V, J and clone size are those of that table, while D and trimming were read from the DNA. The repertoire has 50,000 or so clones, approximately 85% of them found once; the top ten carry under 20%.

Material for sequencing was peripheral blood. The receptor was isolated from a human donor in a cohort sampled during active COVID-19. The V gene is TRBV6-5, the J gene TRBJ1-2; D gene ambiguous. CDR3 in DNA: TGTGCCAGCAGTTACTCGGACCCGGGAAATACCTATGGCTACACCTTC. As protein: CASSYSDPGNTYGYTF.